This TCR beta chain is from a study of cytomegalovirus exposure and HLA in healthy donors. About this clone itself: Its specificity is unknown.

Germline loops: CDR1 MNHEY, CDR2 SVGAGI. Germline trimming cut 7 bases from V and 4 bases from J; bases unmatched to any gene: 8. This CDR3 is built from 15 residues. Study-wide points: Analysis was carried out at a later point, and it linked a missense DCLRE1C variant to TCR beta V- and J-gene trimming. TCR sequences were mostly rare, though some public TCRs occurred in many donors.

A multiplex PCR was run with 60 Vbeta primers and 13 Jbeta primers. Only in-frame clones appear in the TCRdb table, and some are missing; sequencing was by immunoSEQ multiplex PCR. The sample table includes 45,000 to 60,000 clones. As for the donors, each was a healthy bone marrow donor. This chain uses TRBV6-5 with TRBJ2-2; 8 nucleotides match TRBD1. The clonotype comes from a male donor in good health and CMV-seronegative. Source material: PBMCs. The CDR3: CASKAQGASTGELFF. DNA for the CDR3: TGTGCCAGCAAAGCCCAGGGGGCGAGCACCGGGGAGCTGTTTTTT.